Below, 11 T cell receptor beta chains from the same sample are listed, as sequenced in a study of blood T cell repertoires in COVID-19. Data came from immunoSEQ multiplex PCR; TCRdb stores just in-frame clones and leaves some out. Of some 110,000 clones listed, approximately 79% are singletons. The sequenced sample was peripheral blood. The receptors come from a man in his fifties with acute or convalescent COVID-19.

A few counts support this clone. CDR3 coding DNA: TGTGCCAGCAGTCTTAGCGGGGGGGCCCAAGAGACCCAGTACTTC. The encoded protein is CASSLSGGAQETQYF. This chain uses TRBV6-6 with TRBJ2-5; 11 bases fit TRBD2. V shed 5 bases, J shed 1 base, and the junction held 3 bases outside the gene matches. CDR1 and CDR2 from the germline V gene are MNHNY and SVGAGI (reference sequence). This CDR3 spans 15 amino acids.

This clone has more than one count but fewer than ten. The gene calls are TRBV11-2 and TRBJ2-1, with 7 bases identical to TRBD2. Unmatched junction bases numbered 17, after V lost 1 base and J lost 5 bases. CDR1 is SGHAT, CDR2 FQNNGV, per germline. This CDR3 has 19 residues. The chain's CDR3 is CASSLGVGGLSGTHNEQFF. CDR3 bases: TGTGCCAGCAGCTTAGGGGTCGGGGGGTTAAGCGGAACCCACAATGAGCAGTTCTTC.

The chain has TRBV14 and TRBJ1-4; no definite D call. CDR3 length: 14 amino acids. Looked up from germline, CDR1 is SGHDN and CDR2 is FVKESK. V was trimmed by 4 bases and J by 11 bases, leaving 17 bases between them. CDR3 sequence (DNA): TGTGCCAGCAGCCTGAGATCTGGCGGCGGGAAACTGTTTTTT. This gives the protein CASSLRSGGGKLFF.

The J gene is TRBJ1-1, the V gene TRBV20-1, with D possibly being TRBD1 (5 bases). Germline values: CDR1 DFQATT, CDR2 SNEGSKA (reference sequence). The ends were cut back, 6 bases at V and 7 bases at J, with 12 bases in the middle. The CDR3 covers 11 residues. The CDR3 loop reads CSARDSSEAFF. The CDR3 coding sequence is TGCAGTGCCCGGGACTCCAGTGAAGCTTTCTTT.

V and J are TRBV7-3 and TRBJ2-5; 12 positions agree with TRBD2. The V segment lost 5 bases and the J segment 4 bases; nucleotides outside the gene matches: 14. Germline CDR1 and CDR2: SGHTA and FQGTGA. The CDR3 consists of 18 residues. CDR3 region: CASSRNSGTSGLGETQYF. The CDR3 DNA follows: TGTGCCAGCAGCAGGAACTCCGGGACTAGCGGGTTGGGAGAGACCCAGTACTTC.

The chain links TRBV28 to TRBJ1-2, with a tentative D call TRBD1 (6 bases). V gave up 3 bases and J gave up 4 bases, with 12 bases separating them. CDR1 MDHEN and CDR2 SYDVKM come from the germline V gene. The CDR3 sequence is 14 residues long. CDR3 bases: TGTGCCAGCAGTTTGGGGGGGGGCTTCTATGGCTACACCTTC. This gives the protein CASSLGGGFYGYTF.

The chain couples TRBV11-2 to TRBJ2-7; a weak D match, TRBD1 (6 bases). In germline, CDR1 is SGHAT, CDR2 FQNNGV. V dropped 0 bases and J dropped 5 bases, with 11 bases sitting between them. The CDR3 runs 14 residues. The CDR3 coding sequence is TGTGCCAGCAGCTTAGACAGGGGTCCACACGAGCAGTACTTC. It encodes CASSLDRGPHEQYF.

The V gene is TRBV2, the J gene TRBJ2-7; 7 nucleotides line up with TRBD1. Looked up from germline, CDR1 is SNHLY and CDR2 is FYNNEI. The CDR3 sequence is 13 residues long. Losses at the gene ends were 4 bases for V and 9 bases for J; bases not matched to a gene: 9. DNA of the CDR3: TGTGCCAGCAGTGGAGACAGGGCGAAGGGGCAGTACTTC. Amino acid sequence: CASSGDRAKGQYF.

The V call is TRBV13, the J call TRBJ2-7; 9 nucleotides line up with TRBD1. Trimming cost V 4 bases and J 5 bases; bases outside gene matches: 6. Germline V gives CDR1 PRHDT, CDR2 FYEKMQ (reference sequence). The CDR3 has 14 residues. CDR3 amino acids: CASSSWTGDHEQYF. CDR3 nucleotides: TGTGCCAGCAGCTCATGGACAGGGGACCACGAGCAGTACTTC.

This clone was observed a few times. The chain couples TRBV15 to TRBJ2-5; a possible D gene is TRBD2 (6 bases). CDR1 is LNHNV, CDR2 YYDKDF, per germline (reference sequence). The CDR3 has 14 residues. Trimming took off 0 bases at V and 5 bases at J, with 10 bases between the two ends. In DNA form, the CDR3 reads TGTGCCACCAGCAGAGATCCCAGCGGGGAGACCCAGTACTTC. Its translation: CATSRDPSGETQYF.

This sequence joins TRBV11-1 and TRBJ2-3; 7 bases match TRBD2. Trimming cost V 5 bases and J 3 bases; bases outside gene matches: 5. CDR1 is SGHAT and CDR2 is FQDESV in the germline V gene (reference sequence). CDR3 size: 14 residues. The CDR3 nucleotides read TGTGCCAGCAGCACCCGAGCGGGGACAGATACGCAGTATTTT. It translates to CASSTRAGTDTQYF. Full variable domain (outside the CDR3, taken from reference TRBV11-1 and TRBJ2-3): EAEVAQSPRYKITEKSQAVAFWCDPISGHATLYWYRQILGQGPELLVQFQDESVVDDSQLPKDRFSAERLKGVDSTLKIQPAELGDSAMYLCASSTRAGTDTQYFGPGTRLTVL.